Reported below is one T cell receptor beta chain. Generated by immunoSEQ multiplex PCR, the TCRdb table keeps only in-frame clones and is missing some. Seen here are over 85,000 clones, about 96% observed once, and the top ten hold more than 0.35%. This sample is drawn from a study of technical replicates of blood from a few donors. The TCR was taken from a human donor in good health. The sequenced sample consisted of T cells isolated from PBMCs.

The DNA for the CDR3 is TGTGCCATCAGCGCCGGGACAGGGGCAGATACGCAGTATTTT. Amino acids: CAISAGTGADTQYF. The chain is built from TRBV10-3 and TRBJ2-3; TRBD1 matches at 10 bases. The CDR3 is made up of 14 amino acids. After removal of 6 bases from V and 4 bases from J, the junction contained 4 bases not matched to a gene. Germline V gene data show CDR1 as ENHRY and CDR2 as SYGVKD.